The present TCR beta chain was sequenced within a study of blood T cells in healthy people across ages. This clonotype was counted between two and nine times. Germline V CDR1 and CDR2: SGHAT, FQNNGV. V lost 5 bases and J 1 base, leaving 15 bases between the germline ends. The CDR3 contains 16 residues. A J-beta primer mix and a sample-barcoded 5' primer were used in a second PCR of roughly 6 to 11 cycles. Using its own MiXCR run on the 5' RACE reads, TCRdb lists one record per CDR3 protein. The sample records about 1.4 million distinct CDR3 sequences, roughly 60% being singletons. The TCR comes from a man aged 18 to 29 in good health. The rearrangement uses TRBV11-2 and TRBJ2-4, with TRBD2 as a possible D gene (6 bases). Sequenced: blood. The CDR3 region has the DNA TGTGCCAGCAGCGCGGGGTCCCTCTTCGCCAAAAACATTCAGTACTTC. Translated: CASSAGSLFAKNIQYF.